The clone carrying this T cell receptor beta chain was picked up a small number of times. Its target is unknown. This entry belongs to a study of cytomegalovirus exposure and HLA in healthy donors. Broader study findings: Previously analyzed data showed that most TCR beta V segments were productive at a frequency of about 90% or about 30%.

From germline, CDR1 is SSHAT and CDR2 FNYEAQ (reference sequence). CDR3 length: 16 residues. V shed 5 bases and J shed 5 bases, with 22 bases lying between them. The PCR contained 60 Vbeta and 13 Jbeta primers. Assay: immunoSEQ multiplex PCR; the TCRdb copy retains only in-frame clones and omits some. The profile covers 60,000 to 80,000 clones, with approximately 60% appearing a single time and roughly 2.8% taken by the ten largest. The V gene is TRBV7-7, the J gene TRBJ2-7; unclear D gene. This clonotype was sampled from a man aged 30 to 39 in good health and CMV-seronegative. The sequenced material came from PBMCs. CDR3 DNA: TGTGCCAGCAGCCCCTTCCCCGGGTCGTCGGTCGACGAGCAGTACTTC. Its protein product is CASSPFPGSSVDEQYF.